This record looks at one TCR beta chain sequence and its context. From 5'RACE with constant-segment primers came TCR alpha and TCR beta cDNA libraries that carried sample barcodes and UMIs. A single record per CDR3 protein comes from TCRdb applying MiXCR to the 5' RACE reads. The sample includes approximately 580,000 distinct CDR3 sequences, roughly 22% of them seen just once. The entry originates in a study of T-cell memory formation after mild COVID-19. CDR3 length equals 15 residues. Trimming cost V 4 bases and J 4 bases; bases outside gene matches: 8. Germline loops: CDR1 SGHTS, CDR2 YDEGEE. This sequence joins TRBV5-8 and TRBJ2-3, with 8 nucleotides matching TRBD1. The specimen was PBMCs or a T cell subset sorted from them (not recorded which). This sequence originates from an adult woman who had mild COVID-19 (a few samples of this study predate the infection). Cell type and time point are not known. The CDR3 loop is CASSQGQEEADTQYF. CDR3 DNA sequence: TGTGCCAGCAGCCAGGGACAGGAGGAGGCAGATACGCAGTATTTT.